A single sample is the source of the 13 T cell receptor beta chains below, sequenced in a study of blood T cell repertoires in COVID-19. Method: immunoSEQ multiplex PCR; TCRdb's copy keeps in-frame clones and lacks some. Of about 39,000 clones listed, approximately 94% are singletons. Sequencing input: peripheral blood. The receptors here all came from a human donor with active COVID-19. The donor label of this sample is uncertain.

The gene calls are TRBV28 and TRBJ2-5; 8 bases map to TRBD2. Germline values: CDR1 MDHEN, CDR2 SYDVKM. The CDR3 contains 17 residues. Unmatched junction bases numbered 12, after V lost 1 base and J lost 5 bases. CDR3 protein: CASSLSTSGSRWETQYF. The CDR3 coding sequence is TGTGCCAGCAGTTTATCCACCAGCGGGAGTCGCTGGGAGACCCAGTACTTC.

V is TRBV10-1 and J is TRBJ2-7; tentative D call: TRBD1 (6 bases). Trimming left V 7 bases short and J 2 bases short, with 15 bases between. Germline V gives CDR1 WNHNN, CDR2 SYGVQD (reference sequence). The CDR3 is 14 amino acids. CDR3 bases: TGCGCCAGCACCTTTCGAGAGGGGGCCTACGAGCAGTACTTC. Translation: CASTFREGAYEQYF.

CDR3 coding DNA: TGCAGCGTTGAATATTATCGGTTGGCGGTAAATCAGCCCCAGCATTTT. Its translation: CSVEYYRLAVNQPQHF. The V and J genes are TRBV29-1 and TRBJ1-5; the D is unclear. Germline V CDR1 and CDR2: SQVTM, ANQGSEA. The CDR3 contains 16 residues. Trimming removed 2 bases at V and 4 bases at J, with 18 bases between. Together with reference TRBV29-1 and TRBJ1-5, the CDR3 gives the full variable domain: SAVISQKPSRDICQRGTSLTIQCQVDSQVTMMFWYRQQPGQSLTLIATANQGSEATYESGFVIDKFPISRPNLTFSTLTVSNMSPEDSSIYLCSVEYYRLAVNQPQHFGDGTRLSIL.

The V gene is TRBV7-2, the J gene TRBJ2-7, with 9 positions matching TRBD2. With 2 bases clipped from V and 7 bases from J, the junction kept 6 bases outside the gene matches. The CDR3 totals 14 residues. Germline values: CDR1 SGHTA, CDR2 FQGNSA. This CDR3 reads CASSLLAGLGEQYF. The CDR3 coding sequence is TGTGCCAGCAGCTTACTAGCGGGATTGGGTGAGCAGTACTTC.

This chain uses TRBV14 with TRBJ2-4, with 8 nucleotides matching TRBD2. The CDR3 contains 13 residues. Germline V gene data show CDR1 as SGHDN and CDR2 as FVKESK. The V gene end was trimmed by 8 bases and the J gene end by 7 bases; junction bases not matched to a gene: 7. This chain's CDR3 is CASRTSGGNIQYF. The CDR3 nucleotides read TGTGCCAGCCGAACCTCGGGGGGGAACATTCAGTACTTC.

This sequence joins TRBV4-1 and TRBJ2-3; maybe TRBD2 (5 bases). V lost 0 bases and J lost 2, with 12 bases in between. Germline V gives CDR1 MGHRA, CDR2 YSYEKL. This CDR3 is 16 amino acids long. CDR3 protein: CASSQEQRGPTDTQYF. For the CDR3, the DNA is TGCGCCAGCAGCCAAGAACAGAGAGGGCCCACAGATACGCAGTATTTT.

The chain joins TRBV5-4 to TRBJ2-1, with TRBD2 identical over 9 bases. The CDR3 runs to 15 residues. Germline values: CDR1 SGHNT, CDR2 YYREEE (reference sequence). Germline trimming cut 3 bases from V and 8 bases from J; bases unmatched to any gene: 9. Here the CDR3 reads CASSYYNSGSDEQFF. In DNA, the CDR3 is TGTGCCAGCAGCTACTATAATAGCGGGAGCGATGAGCAGTTCTTC.

This chain links TRBV5-6 with TRBJ1-4; the D gene is possibly TRBD1 (6 bases). Deletions cut 2 bases from V and 5 bases from J, with 10 bases between. The CDR3 contains 14 residues. CDR1 and CDR2 (germline): SGHDT, YYEEEE. This CDR3 reads CASSFGTRNEKLFF. DNA for the CDR3: TGTGCCAGCAGCTTTGGGACAAGAAATGAAAAACTGTTTTTT.

The rearrangement uses TRBV6-5 and TRBJ2-5; 9 bases are a match to TRBD1. Unmatched junction bases numbered 7, after V lost 6 bases and J lost 5 bases. The length of the CDR3 is 14 residues. Germline V gene lookup returns CDR1 MNHEY and CDR2 SVGAGI. Written as DNA, the CDR3 is TGTGCCAGCAGGCGGGACAGGGTGGATGAGACCCAGTACTTC. This codes for CASRRDRVDETQYF.

The chain combines TRBV7-8 with TRBJ2-7; 10 positions match TRBD1. The CDR3 length is 13 residues. CDR1 SGHVS and CDR2 FQNEAQ come from the germline V gene. V gave up 8 bases and J gave up 2 bases; unmatched junction bases: 3. CDR3 sequence reads: CASRGQGTYEQYF. The CDR3 nucleotides read TGTGCCAGCCGGGGACAGGGGACCTACGAGCAGTACTTC.

The rearrangement uses TRBV5-1 and TRBJ1-5, with D perhaps matching TRBD1 (6 bases). The CDR3 contains 14 residues. The germline V gene has CDR1 SGHRS and CDR2 YFSETQ. V was cut by 4 bases and J by 6 bases, with 14 bases left in between. The CDR3 reads CASSDGPGAQPQHF. The CDR3 DNA follows: TGCGCCAGCAGCGATGGGCCAGGGGCTCAGCCCCAGCATTTT.

The CDR3 loop reads CASSPKRAGEAFF. The CDR3 region has the DNA TGTGCCAGCAGCCCTAAGCGGGCTGGTGAAGCTTTCTTT. This rearrangement joins TRBV7-2 to TRBJ1-1; D ambiguous. This CDR3 region has 13 residues. V was cut by 5 bases and J by 7 bases, with 14 bases left in between. The V gene's germline CDR1 is SGHTA and CDR2 FQGNSA.

This chain uses TRBV18 with TRBJ1-1, with 10 bases matching TRBD1. V was clipped by 3 bases and J by 5 bases; unmatched bases: 6. Germline loops: CDR1 KGHSH, CDR2 LQKENI. The CDR3 has 15 amino acids. In DNA form, the CDR3 reads TGTGCCAGCTCACCCCGACAGGGGGCTGGGACTGAAGCTTTCTTT. Protein product: CASSPRQGAGTEAFF.